What follows are 28 T cell receptor beta chains derived from one specimen sequenced in a study of response to subunit inactivated influenza vaccine. Via MiXCR, TCRdb re-called the RT-PCR reads, giving one row per CDR3 protein. The sample lists under 850,000 distinct CDR3 sequences; approximately 17% were seen once. The material sequenced was PBMCs from blood, taken less than 6 days after vaccination. The receptor source for this set is a man aged 45 to 65 who received an inactivated influenza vaccine.

The chain's CDR3 is CASTSRTGNTGELFF. The DNA of the CDR3 is TGTGCCAGCACCTCGCGGACCGGTAACACCGGGGAGCTGTTTTTT. The rearrangement links TRBV6-1 to TRBJ2-2, with D hard to call. From germline, CDR1 is MNHNS and CDR2 SASEGT. Between the trimmed V and J ends, which lost 7 bases and 2 bases, there was a span of 14 bases. This CDR3 has 15 amino acids.

This rearrangement joins TRBV4-2 to TRBJ2-1, with TRBD1 matching 7 bases. J lost 2 bases, V lost 0 bases, and 7 bases had no gene match. Germline CDR1 LGHNA, CDR2 YNFKEQ. This CDR3 comprises 17 residues. The CDR3 region is CASSQDPRQGPYNEQFF. Here the CDR3 DNA reads TGTGCCAGCAGCCAAGACCCCCGACAGGGACCCTACAATGAGCAGTTCTTC.

The chain couples TRBV6-2 or TRBV6-3 to TRBJ2-7; 9 bases match TRBD1. This CDR3 is 16 amino acids long. V dropped 10 bases and J dropped 6; count of bases not matched to a gene: 19. Germline assignment: CDR1 MNHEY and CDR2 SVGEGT. The CDR3 sequence is CAIRRFSGQGSGEQYF. The CDR3, as DNA: TGTGCCATACGCCGCTTTTCGGGACAGGGTTCGGGCGAGCAGTACTTC.

This clonotype was observed a few times. V usage is TRBV12-3 or TRBV12-4 and J usage is TRBJ2-1, with 8 bases lining up with TRBD2. The CDR3 runs to 16 residues. The junction had 5 bases not matched to a gene; V was cut back by 1 base and J by 3 bases. For the CDR3, the DNA is TGTGCCAGCAGTTTAGTAGGCGGGAGGATCTACAATGAGCAGTTCTTC. It encodes CASSLVGGRIYNEQFF.

The chain combines TRBV7-2 with TRBJ1-2; D not certain. CDR1 is SGHTA, CDR2 FQGNSA, per germline. The CDR3 is made up of 16 amino acids. V lost 2 bases, J lost 4 bases, and 17 bases lay in between. The CDR3 loop reads CASSLTIGPAFYGYTF. The CDR3 region has the DNA TGTGCCAGCAGCTTAACGATCGGTCCAGCATTCTATGGCTACACCTTC.

The rearrangement joins TRBV6-2 or TRBV6-3 to TRBJ1-3, with a weak D call TRBD1 (6 bases). The CDR3 is 21 amino acids. Germline V lookup: CDR1 MNHEY, CDR2 SVGEGT. V lost 0 bases and J 3 bases, leaving 27 bases between the germline ends. In nucleotides, the CDR3 is TGTGCCAGCAGTTACTCGAACTGGGACACCGCCTTCTCGGGAAGTGGAAACACCATATATTTT. Translating it yields CASSYSNWDTAFSGSGNTIYF.

This clonotype was seen only once. The chain couples TRBV7-2 to TRBJ2-3, with 7 bases identical to TRBD2. The CDR3 covers 16 residues. Per the germline V gene, CDR1 is SGHTA and CDR2 is FQGNSA. Unmatched junction bases numbered 8, after V lost 3 bases and J lost 2 bases. In nucleotides, the CDR3 is TGTGCCAGCAGCTTCCCCCTCGCGGGGGACACAGATACGCAGTATTTT. Protein product: CASSFPLAGDTDTQYF. The whole variable domain, filled in from reference TRBV7-2 and TRBJ2-3, reads GAGVSQSPSNKVTEKGKDVELRCDPISGHTALYWYRQSLGQGLEFLIYFQGNSAPDKSGLPSDRFSAERTGGSVSTLTIQRTQQEDSAVYLCASSFPLAGDTDTQYFGPGTRLTVL.

J is TRBJ2-2 and V is TRBV5-1, with D maybe TRBD2 (6 bases). In germline, CDR1 is SGHRS, CDR2 YFSETQ. V was pared by 6 bases and J by 3 bases, with 12 bases between. The CDR3 contains 14 residues. This chain's CDR3 is CASISGVDTGELFF. In DNA, the CDR3 is TGCGCCAGCATCTCGGGGGTGGACACCGGGGAGCTGTTTTTT.

This clonotype was picked up many times. CDR3 in DNA: TGCGCCAGCAGCGGAGCAGGGGGCACTGAAGCTTTCTTT. Residues: CASSGAGGTEAFF. V is TRBV5-1 and J is TRBJ1-1, with 7 bases fitting TRBD1. The germline CDR1 and CDR2 sequences are SGHRS and YFSETQ. V shed 4 bases and J 4 bases; nucleotides not matched to a gene: 4. The CDR3 covers 13 residues.

The chain combines TRBV18 with TRBJ2-7, with no clear D. V lost 0 bases, J lost 2 bases, and 8 bases lay in between. This CDR3 comprises 14 residues. CDR1 and CDR2 (germline): KGHSH, LQKENI. The CDR3, as DNA: TGTGCCAGCTCACCACCGTCCCAGCCCTACGAGCAGTACTTC. Amino acid sequence: CASSPPSQPYEQYF.

This clonotype was recorded many times. This sequence joins TRBV10-3 and TRBJ2-3; maybe TRBD2 (5 bases). Germline values: CDR1 ENHRY, CDR2 SYGVKD. V was shortened by 0 bases and J by 4 bases, with 11 bases between the two germline ends. The CDR3 has 15 residues. DNA of the CDR3: TGTGCCATCAGTGAGTCGGAGAGGGCCTCAGATACGCAGTATTTT. Protein product: CAISESERASDTQYF.

This clonotype came up a few times. The gene calls are TRBV20-1 and TRBJ2-7; 8 positions agree with TRBD1. CDR1 and CDR2 (germline): DFQATT, SNEGSKA (reference sequence). V was pared by 6 bases and J by 2 bases, with 3 bases of the junction left unmatched. The CDR3 has 12 residues. CDR3 loop: CSAPDRAYEQYF. In nucleotides, the CDR3 is TGCAGTGCACCGGACAGGGCCTACGAGCAGTACTTC.

This chain uses TRBV4-2 with TRBJ2-1, with a weak D call TRBD2 (6 bases). Germline V CDR1 and CDR2: LGHNA, YNFKEQ. The CDR3 consists of 16 residues. Trimming removed 2 bases at V and 4 bases at J, with 15 bases between. The CDR3 here is CASSQLPGLFYNEQFF. Written as DNA, the CDR3 is TGTGCCAGCAGCCAACTACCGGGACTCTTTTACAATGAGCAGTTCTTC.

In this sample, this clonotype turned up a few times. The genes are TRBV9 and TRBJ1-1; TRBD1 agrees at 8 bases. This CDR3 comprises 15 residues. The V gene's germline CDR1 is SGDLS and CDR2 YYNGEE. The V and J ends lost 3 bases and 4 bases, in that order; junction bases with no gene match: 8. The CDR3 DNA is TGTGCCAGCAGCGGGCTACAGGGGGGTCGCACTGAAGCTTTCTTT. Protein sequence: CASSGLQGGRTEAFF.

This clonotype was recorded a few times. CDR3 sequence: CAISDPGTENTEAFF. The CDR3 DNA sequence: TGTGCCATCAGTGATCCCGGGACAGAGAACACTGAAGCTTTCTTT. The V call is TRBV10-3, the J call TRBJ1-1; 7 positions match TRBD1. Germline CDR1 and CDR2: ENHRY and SYGVKD. This CDR3 contains 15 residues. After removal of 3 bases from V and 1 base from J, the junction contained 5 bases not matched to a gene.

This clonotype was detected a few times. V usage is TRBV5-1 and J usage is TRBJ2-7; D not certain. The CDR3 sequence is 15 residues long. CDR1 and CDR2 from the germline V gene are SGHRS and YFSETQ. V shed 0 bases and J shed 2 bases, with 12 bases lying between them. CDR3 nucleotides: TGCGCCAGCAGCTTGGTCGGGTCTGAGACCTACGAGCAGTACTTC. Protein product: CASSLVGSETYEQYF.

The table lists this clonotype with many counts. The rearrangement joins TRBV12-3 or TRBV12-4 to TRBJ2-6; the D gene is possibly TRBD1 (5 bases). This CDR3 is 14 amino acids long. With 7 bases removed from V and 1 base from J, the gap between germline ends came to 8 bases. The CDR3 coding sequence is TGTGCCAGCACAAGGGGTTCTGGGGCCAACGTCCTGACTTTC. As protein: CASTRGSGANVLTF.

This clonotype has only a few counts. The chain joins TRBV5-1 to TRBJ2-1, with 7 positions matching TRBD1. This CDR3 is built from 14 residues. Germline V lookup: CDR1 SGHRS, CDR2 YFSETQ. With 4 bases clipped from V and 3 bases from J, the junction kept 4 bases outside the gene matches. The CDR3 region has the DNA TGCGCCAGCAGCGCAGGGACAGTCTACAATGAGCAGTTCTTC. Translation gives CASSAGTVYNEQFF.

The table lists this clonotype with a few counts. The chain has TRBV11-2 and TRBJ2-1, with TRBD2 identical over 15 bases. Looked up from germline, CDR1 is SGHAT and CDR2 is FQNNGV. This CDR3 region has 19 residues. Trimming cost V 2 bases and J 1 base; bases outside gene matches: 6. The CDR3 loop is CASSLWTSGRAASYNEQFF. The CDR3 nucleotides read TGTGCCAGCAGCTTATGGACTAGCGGGAGGGCCGCGTCCTACAATGAGCAGTTCTTC.

V and J are TRBV24-1 and TRBJ2-2; TRBD1 matches at 7 bases. The germline V gene has CDR1 KGHDR and CDR2 SFDVKD. The V segment lost 4 bases and the J segment 6 bases; nucleotides outside the gene matches: 4. The CDR3 covers 14 residues. The CDR3 loop is CATSEFQGAGELFF. As DNA, the CDR3 is TGTGCCACCAGTGAGTTCCAGGGGGCCGGGGAGCTGTTTTTT.

The rearrangement links TRBV6-5 to TRBJ2-5, with 9 positions matching TRBD1. The CDR3 contains 12 residues. The J segment lost 7 bases and the V segment lost 5 bases, leaving 2 bases of the junction unmatched. Germline CDR1 and CDR2: MNHEY and SVGAGI. The CDR3 loop is CASSRQGGTQYF. The CDR3 DNA sequence: TGTGCCAGCAGTCGACAGGGGGGGACCCAGTACTTC.

This clonotype was observed a handful of times. The CDR3 protein is CASSLAFGGSGANVLTF. The CDR3 DNA reads TGCGCCAGCAGCTTGGCCTTCGGTGGCTCTGGGGCCAACGTCCTGACTTTC. The chain links TRBV5-1 to TRBJ2-6; D not certain. V was shortened by 0 bases and J by 0 bases, with 10 bases between the two germline ends. CDR1 and CDR2 (germline): SGHRS, YFSETQ. CDR3 length: 17 amino acids.

The genes are TRBV6-6 and TRBJ2-7, with no clear D. CDR3 length: 13 residues. The V gene lost 2 bases and the J gene lost 5 bases, with 10 bases spanning the gap. Germline CDR1 is MNHNY and CDR2 is SVGAGI (reference sequence). The CDR3 coding sequence is TGTGCCAGCAGTTACCTGAACAGCCACGAGCAGTACTTC. Translating gives CASSYLNSHEQYF.

There are a few counts of this clonotype. The chain employs TRBV25-1 and TRBJ2-7, with a weak D call TRBD1 (6 bases). Germline CDR1 and CDR2: MGHDK and SYGVNS. The V gene lost 3 bases and the J gene lost 5 bases, with 17 bases spanning the gap. The CDR3 sequence is 15 residues long. CDR3 region: CASSDQRTGSDEQYF. CDR3 coding DNA: TGTGCCAGCAGTGATCAAAGAACAGGGTCCGACGAGCAGTACTTC.

This clonotype was observed at least ten times. V gene TRBV29-1 combines with J gene TRBJ2-7, with 10 bases matching TRBD1. With 1 base clipped from V and 4 bases from J, the junction kept 1 base outside the gene matches. Germline CDR1 reads SQVTM; CDR2 reads ANQGSEA. The CDR3 runs to 13 residues. The CDR3 here is CSVEGTGGYEQYF. The CDR3 region has the DNA TGCAGCGTTGAAGGGACAGGGGGGTACGAGCAGTACTTC.

The chain recombines TRBV28 with TRBJ1-6; D unclear. The length of the CDR3 is 14 residues. CDR1 is MDHEN, CDR2 SYDVKM, per germline. V lost 7 bases to trimming and J lost 8 bases, with 15 bases between them. This CDR3 reads CASMVTPRDSPLHF. CDR3 DNA sequence: TGTGCCAGCATGGTTACCCCGAGGGATTCACCCCTCCACTTT.

Only a few counts were recorded for this clonotype. The chain is built from TRBV4-1 and TRBJ1-2; D may be TRBD1 (6 bases). The ends were cut back, 2 bases at V and 2 bases at J, with 12 bases in the middle. CDR1 MGHRA and CDR2 YSYEKL come from the germline V gene. The CDR3 runs 15 residues. CDR3 protein: CASSQTSTGNYGYTF. DNA for the CDR3: TGCGCCAGCAGCCAAACTTCGACAGGCAACTATGGCTACACCTTC.

The V gene is TRBV7-9, the J gene TRBJ2-6; D is unclear. Germline lookup yields CDR1 SEHNR and CDR2 FQNEAQ (reference sequence). The V gene lost 4 bases and the J gene lost 1 base, with 11 bases spanning the gap. The CDR3 is 16 amino acids. In DNA form, the CDR3 reads TGTGCCAGCAGCTCCCGTCGGGTGTCTGGGGCCAACGTCCTGACTTTC. Its translation is CASSSRRVSGANVLTF.